The entry below describes one TCR beta chain. Its target is unknown. The data derive from a study of T cell responses to AZD1222 COVID-19 vaccine. Whole-study results and caveats: Nearly half of spike-specific TCRs reportedly go after variant regions that carry no mutations. Repertoire samples came only from after the peak T cell response.

Germline loops: CDR1 SGHTS, CDR2 YDEGEE. V was shortened by 1 base and J by 0 bases, with 16 bases between the two germline ends. The CDR3 loop spans 17 amino acids. This table comes from immunoSEQ multiplex PCR, and its TCRdb copy is limited to in-frame clones, with some not included. The repertoire holds 100,000 to 150,000 clones, with roughly 89% as singletons. This sample comprised peripheral blood, obtained on day 0 of AZD1222 vaccination. The clonotype originates from an adult in good health. The genes are TRBV5-8 and TRBJ1-1; D might be TRBD1 (5 bases). CDR3 region: CASSLYQGSTLNTEAFF. Here the CDR3 DNA reads TGTGCCAGCAGCTTGTACCAGGGTTCGACATTGAACACTGAAGCTTTCTTT.